This TCR beta chain comes out of a study of blood T cell repertoires in COVID-19. Study-wide context: T cells, B-cell-depleted T cells, or PBMCs supplied cDNA or gDNA.

Libraries were prepared by immunoSEQ multiplex PCR; TCRdb keeps only in-frame clonotypes and omits some of them. The sample has about 81,000 clones, 86% seen once. With V trimmed by 6 bases and J by 9 bases, 11 bases remained unmatched. Germline-derived CDR1 and CDR2 are LNHDA and SQIVND (reference sequence). This CDR3 contains 14 residues. The sequencing sample was made of peripheral blood. The sequence came from a human donor in a cohort sampled during active COVID-19. This chain uses TRBV19 with TRBJ2-7, with 10 bases lining up with TRBD1. The DNA for the CDR3 is TGTGCCAGTAGCCCAGGGACAGGGGCTGGTCGGCAGTACTTC. The encoded protein is CASSPGTGAGRQYF.